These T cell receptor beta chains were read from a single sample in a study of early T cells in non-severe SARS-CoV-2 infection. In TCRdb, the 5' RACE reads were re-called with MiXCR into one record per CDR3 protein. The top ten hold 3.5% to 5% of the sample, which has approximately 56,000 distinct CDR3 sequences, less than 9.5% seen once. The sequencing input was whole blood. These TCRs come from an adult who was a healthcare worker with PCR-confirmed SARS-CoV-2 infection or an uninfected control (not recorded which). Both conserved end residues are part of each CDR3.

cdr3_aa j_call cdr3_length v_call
CASSFRDPPYEQYF TRBJ2-7 14 TRBV7-9
CASSSRGLAGGLSSYNEQFF TRBJ2-1 20 TRBV6-2/TRBV6-3
CASSLLSRLSYEQYF TRBJ2-7 15 TRBV12-3/TRBV12-4
CASSSGGPGDYEQYF TRBJ2-7 15 TRBV7-3
CAISESRPSGGNEQFF TRBJ2-1 16 TRBV10-3
CASSLVGTNTEAFF TRBJ1-1 14 TRBV7-9
CASSLGSGTSGANEQFF TRBJ2-1 17 TRBV12-3/TRBV12-4
CASSSRATAGNTIYF TRBJ1-3 15 TRBV7-9
CASSRGGSGNTIYF TRBJ1-3 14 TRBV7-2
CATSDPVHIPGAAAGELFF TRBJ2-2 19 TRBV24-1
CASSLRFRSPDTQYF TRBJ2-3 15 TRBV7-2
CASSLQRVVGDTQYF TRBJ2-3 15 TRBV19
CASSPQVYEQYF TRBJ2-7 12 TRBV7-2
CASSFDSYNEQFF TRBJ2-1 13 TRBV7-6
CASSTRTSGTDTQYF TRBJ2-3 15 TRBV6-5
CSAAPGLAGGLIQETQYF TRBJ2-5 18 TRBV20-1
CASSLIPRDSYNEQFF TRBJ2-1 16 TRBV5-5
CASPLRPNYTDTQYF TRBJ2-3 15 TRBV9
CASSLTGTYEQYF TRBJ2-7 13 TRBV5-6
CSAYPGQGRRIQYF TRBJ2-4 14 TRBV20-1
CASSLGAVTPSSGANVLTF TRBJ2-6 19 TRBV5-1
CASSPLAGGPSVYDTQYF TRBJ2-3 18 TRBV18
CSAFRDGSSYEQYF TRBJ2-7 14 TRBV20-1
CASSPLDGNYGYTF TRBJ1-2 14 TRBV27
CASSGPGSPRAEQYF TRBJ2-7 15 TRBV6-1
CASSIGPIPNYGYTF TRBJ1-2 15 TRBV19
CASKDSYGYTF TRBJ1-2 11 TRBV6-2/TRBV6-3
CSASVGNTGELFF TRBJ2-2 13 TRBV20-1
CASSRGGPYNEQFF TRBJ2-1 14 TRBV7-9
CASSPLLSDSYNEQFF TRBJ2-1 16 TRBV14
CASSLGGTVGGNTIYF TRBJ1-3 16 TRBV5-4
CASSFMGNQDEQYF TRBJ2-7 14 TRBV5-1
CASSTSGAWTDTQYF TRBJ2-3 15 TRBV27
CASSPTSGTDTQYF TRBJ2-3 14 TRBV14
CASSLRSPGTGGMHTQYF TRBJ2-3 18 TRBV5-1
CASSYSQHGGIRSSYEQYF TRBJ2-7 19 TRBV6-5
CASSQGTSGSADTQYF TRBJ2-3 16 TRBV4-3
CATSVRHTGELFF TRBJ2-2 13 TRBV24-1
CASSQDLAITDTQYF TRBJ2-3 15 TRBV3-1
CASSPSHNNEQFF TRBJ2-1 13 TRBV18
CASSKIAGGRGEQYF TRBJ2-7 15 TRBV6-2/TRBV6-3
CASSPPKLTNYGYTF TRBJ1-2 15 TRBV12-3/TRBV12-4
CASSSGTGDLGYGYTF TRBJ1-2 16 TRBV6-6
CASSLVFNQPQHF TRBJ1-5 13 TRBV7-2
CSVDVIGTANEQFF TRBJ2-1 14 TRBV29-1
CASSLGIADPYTDTQYF TRBJ2-3 17 TRBV5-1
CASSQSGRTYEQYF TRBJ2-7 14 TRBV4-1
CASSLIGEGELFF TRBJ2-2 13 TRBV7-6
CSAKWPGGLAAYEQYF TRBJ2-7 16 TRBV20-1